The 10 T cell receptor beta chains below were found in one sample sequenced in a study of CD8 T cells in ankylosing spondylitis. MiXCR was run by TCRdb on the 5' RACE reads, yielding one entry per CDR3 protein. Of approximately 260,000 distinct CDR3 sequences in the sample, 7.5% to 9% were seen once. The material sequenced was blood, either unsorted or a sorted T cell fraction (not recorded which). These receptors were taken from a male donor with ankylosing spondylitis or in good health (not recorded which).

Many counts were recorded for this clonotype. The rearrangement joins TRBV15 to TRBJ1-2; weak D call: TRBD1 (5 bases). This CDR3 has 14 amino acids. The germline V gene encodes CDR1 LNHNV and CDR2 YYDKDF (reference sequence). The germline V and J ends were trimmed by 1 base and 7 bases, with 13 bases remaining between them. The CDR3 coding sequence is TGTGCCACCAGCAGAGTGGGGGGAGTCTCTGGCTACACCTTC. It specifies CATSRVGGVSGYTF.

At least ten counts were recorded for this clonotype. The V and J genes are TRBV20-1 and TRBJ2-1, with TRBD1 identical over 7 bases. Per the germline V gene, CDR1 is DFQATT and CDR2 is SNEGSKA (reference sequence). The V and J ends lost 3 bases and 1 base, in that order; junction bases with no gene match: 6. This CDR3 region has 15 residues. CDR3 in amino acids: CSASKGALSYNEQFF. The CDR3 region has the DNA TGCAGTGCTAGTAAGGGGGCCCTATCCTACAATGAGCAGTTCTTC.

There are many counts of this clonotype. The chain combines TRBV5-6 with TRBJ2-3; D is unclear. Germline V lookup: CDR1 SGHDT, CDR2 YYEEEE. V was trimmed by 4 bases and J by 5 bases, leaving 17 bases between them. The CDR3 consists of 15 residues. The CDR3 bases are TGTGCCAGCAGCCCATACCTAGGAGCTGTAGATACGCAGTATTTT. Translating gives CASSPYLGAVDTQYF.

This clonotype was observed at least ten times. This chain connects TRBV12-3 or TRBV12-4 to TRBJ2-5; D may be TRBD1 (6 bases). The CDR3 extends over 14 amino acids. V was shortened by 3 bases and J by 3 bases, with 11 bases between the two germline ends. This chain's CDR3 is CASSLQGIKETQYF. The DNA of the CDR3 is TGTGCCAGCAGTTTGCAGGGGATTAAAGAGACCCAGTACTTC.

This clonotype was counted at least ten times. This sequence joins TRBV10-3 and TRBJ2-7; 7 bases match TRBD2. J was trimmed by 3 bases and V by 3 bases; bases with no gene match: 2. This CDR3 contains 13 residues. Germline lookup yields CDR1 ENHRY and CDR2 SYGVKD. The CDR3 nucleotides read TGTGCCATCAGTGACCAGCGGGACTACGAGCAGTACTTC. Translating gives CAISDQRDYEQYF.

This clonotype was seen many times. The rearrangement uses TRBV12-3 or TRBV12-4 and TRBJ2-1; 14 bases fit TRBD2. Unmatched junction bases numbered 8, after V lost 5 bases and J lost 8 bases. CDR3 length: 16 amino acids. CDR3 in DNA: TGTGCCAGCAGTACCAGACTAGCGGGGGGGCATCATGAGCAGTTCTTC. Translated: CASSTRLAGGHHEQFF.

This clonotype was counted many times. The chain combines TRBV12-3 or TRBV12-4 with TRBJ1-4, with no clear D. CDR3 length equals 15 residues. Trimming took off 4 bases at V and 8 bases at J, with 17 bases between the two ends. The CDR3 nucleotides are TGTGCCAGCAGTTCCGGACGGTCCTTTGGAGAAAAACTGTTTTTT. Translation gives CASSSGRSFGEKLFF.

The sample holds many counts of this clonotype. The genes are TRBV12-3 or TRBV12-4 and TRBJ1-1, with D perhaps TRBD1 (5 bases). The CDR3 has 16 residues. Deletions cut 3 bases from V and 1 base from J, with 15 bases between. The CDR3: CASSLGRGRANTEAFF. As DNA, the CDR3 is TGTGCCAGCAGTTTGGGGCGGGGCAGGGCGAACACTGAAGCTTTCTTT.

This clonotype has at least ten counts. CDR3: CSARDRPGREQYF. The CDR3 DNA reads as TGCAGTGCTAGAGATAGGCCGGGGAGAGAGCAGTACTTC. J is TRBJ2-7 and V is TRBV20-1, with D possibly matching TRBD2 (5 bases). V was trimmed by 0 bases and J by 7 bases, leaving 13 bases between them. This CDR3 is 13 amino acids long. Germline CDR1 DFQATT, CDR2 SNEGSKA (reference sequence).

This clonotype has ten or more counts. This sequence joins TRBV6-2 or TRBV6-3 and TRBJ2-1, with 9 bases fitting TRBD2. The CDR3 is made up of 15 amino acids. V shed 5 bases and J 1 base; nucleotides not matched to a gene: 3. The V gene's germline CDR1 is MNHEY and CDR2 SVGEGT. The CDR3 coding sequence is TGTGCCAGCAGTGATCTAGCGGGGTCCTACAATGAGCAGTTCTTC. Its protein product is CASSDLAGSYNEQFF.